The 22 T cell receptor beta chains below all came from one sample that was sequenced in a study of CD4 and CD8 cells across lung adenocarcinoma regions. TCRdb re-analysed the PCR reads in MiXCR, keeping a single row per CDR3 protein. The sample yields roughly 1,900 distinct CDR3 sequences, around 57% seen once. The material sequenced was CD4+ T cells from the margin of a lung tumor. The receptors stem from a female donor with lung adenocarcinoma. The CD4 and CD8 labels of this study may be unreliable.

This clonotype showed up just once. CDR3 sequence (DNA): TGTGCCAGCACCGAAAACCAGTACCAAGAGACCCAGTACTTC. Translating it yields CASTENQYQETQYF. The chain couples TRBV6-4 to TRBJ2-5, with D hard to call. CDR1 MRHNA and CDR2 SNTAGT come from the germline V gene. This CDR3 comprises 14 residues. V shed 7 bases and J shed 0 bases, with 12 bases lying between them.

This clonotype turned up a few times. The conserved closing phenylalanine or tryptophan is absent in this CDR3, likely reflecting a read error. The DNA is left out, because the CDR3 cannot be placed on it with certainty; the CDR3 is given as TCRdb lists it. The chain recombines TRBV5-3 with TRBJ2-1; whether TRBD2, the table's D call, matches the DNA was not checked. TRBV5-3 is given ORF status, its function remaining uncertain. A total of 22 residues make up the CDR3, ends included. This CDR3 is CVLVLGRWRKEKGRRRRSSGRD.

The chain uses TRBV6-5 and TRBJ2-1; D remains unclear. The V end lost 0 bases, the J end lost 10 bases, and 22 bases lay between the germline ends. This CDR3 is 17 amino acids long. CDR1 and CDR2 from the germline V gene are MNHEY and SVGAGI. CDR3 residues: CASSYSSRLPNNREQFF. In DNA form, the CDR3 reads TGTGCCAGCAGTTACTCGAGCCGACTTCCAAATAACAGAGAGCAGTTCTTC.

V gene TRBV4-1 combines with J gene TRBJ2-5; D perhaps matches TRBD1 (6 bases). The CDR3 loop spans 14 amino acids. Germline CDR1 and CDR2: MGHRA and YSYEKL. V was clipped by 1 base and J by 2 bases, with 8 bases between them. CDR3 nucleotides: TGCGCCAGCAGCCAAGGGGGGCCTCAAGAGACCCAGTACTTC. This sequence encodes CASSQGGPQETQYF.

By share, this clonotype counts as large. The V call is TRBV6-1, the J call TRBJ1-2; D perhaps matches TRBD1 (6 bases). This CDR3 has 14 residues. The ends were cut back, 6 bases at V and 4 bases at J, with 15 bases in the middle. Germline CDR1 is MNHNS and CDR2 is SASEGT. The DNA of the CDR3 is TGTGCCAGCAGCCGACAGGTTTCTACCTATGGCTACACCTTC. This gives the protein CASSRQVSTYGYTF.

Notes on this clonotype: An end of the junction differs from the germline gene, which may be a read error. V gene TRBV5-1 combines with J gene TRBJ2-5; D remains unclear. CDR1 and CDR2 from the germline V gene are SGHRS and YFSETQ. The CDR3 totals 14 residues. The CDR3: CASSSKGFQETQYF. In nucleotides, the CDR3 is TGCGCCAGCAGCTCGAAGGGTTTCCAAGAGACCCAGTACTTT.

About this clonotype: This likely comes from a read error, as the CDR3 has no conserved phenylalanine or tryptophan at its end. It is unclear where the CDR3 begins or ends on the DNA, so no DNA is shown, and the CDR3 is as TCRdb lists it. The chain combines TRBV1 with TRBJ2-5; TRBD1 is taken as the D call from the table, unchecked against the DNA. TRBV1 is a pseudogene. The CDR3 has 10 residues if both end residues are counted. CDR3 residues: CTCFLLKTLL.

The CDR3 protein is CASSEDLQINYGYTF. DNA of the CDR3: TGTGCCAGCAGTGAAGATCTACAGATTAACTATGGCTACACCTTC. V and J are TRBV6-1 and TRBJ1-2; D uncertain. With 1 base removed from V and 1 base from J, the gap between germline ends came to 10 bases. This CDR3 comprises 15 residues. The germline V gene encodes CDR1 MNHNS and CDR2 SASEGT.

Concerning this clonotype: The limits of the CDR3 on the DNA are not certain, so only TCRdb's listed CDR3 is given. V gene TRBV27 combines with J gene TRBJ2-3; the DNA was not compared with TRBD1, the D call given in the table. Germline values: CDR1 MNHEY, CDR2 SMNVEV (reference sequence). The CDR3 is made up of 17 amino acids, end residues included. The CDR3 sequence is CASSLRFGQGATDTQYF.

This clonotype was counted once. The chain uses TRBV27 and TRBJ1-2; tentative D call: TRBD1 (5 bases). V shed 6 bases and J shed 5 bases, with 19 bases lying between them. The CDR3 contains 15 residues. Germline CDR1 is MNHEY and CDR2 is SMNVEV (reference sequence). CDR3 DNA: TGTGCCAGCAGCACAGGAGAAGCTGGGTTGTATGGCTACACCTTC. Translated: CASSTGEAGLYGYTF.

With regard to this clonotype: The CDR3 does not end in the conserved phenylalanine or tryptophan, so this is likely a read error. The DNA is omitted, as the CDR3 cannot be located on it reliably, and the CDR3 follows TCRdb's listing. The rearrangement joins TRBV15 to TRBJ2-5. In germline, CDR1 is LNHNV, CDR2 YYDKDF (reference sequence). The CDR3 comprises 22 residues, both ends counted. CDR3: CATKPGYFFFLNIFSRDGILPC.

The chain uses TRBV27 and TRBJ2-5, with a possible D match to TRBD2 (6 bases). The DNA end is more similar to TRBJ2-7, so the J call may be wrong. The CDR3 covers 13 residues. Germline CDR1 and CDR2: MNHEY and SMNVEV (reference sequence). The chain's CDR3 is CASSGGEAYEQYF. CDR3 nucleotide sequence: TGTGCCAGCAGTGGAGGGGAGGCCTACGAGCAGTACTTC.

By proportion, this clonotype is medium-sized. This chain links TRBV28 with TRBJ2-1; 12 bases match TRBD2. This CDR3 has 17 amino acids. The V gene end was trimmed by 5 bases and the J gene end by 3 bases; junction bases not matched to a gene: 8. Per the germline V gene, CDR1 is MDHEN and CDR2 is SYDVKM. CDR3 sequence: CASSTRTSGNRYNEQFF. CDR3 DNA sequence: TGTGCCAGCAGTACTAGGACTAGCGGGAACCGCTACAATGAGCAGTTCTTC.

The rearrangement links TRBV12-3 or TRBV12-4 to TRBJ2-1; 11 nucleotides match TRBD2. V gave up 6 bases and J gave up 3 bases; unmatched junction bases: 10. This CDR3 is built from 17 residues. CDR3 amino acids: CASSPGTGTSGYNEQFF. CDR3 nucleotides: TGTGCCAGCAGCCCCGGAACCGGGACTAGCGGCTACAATGAGCAGTTCTTC.

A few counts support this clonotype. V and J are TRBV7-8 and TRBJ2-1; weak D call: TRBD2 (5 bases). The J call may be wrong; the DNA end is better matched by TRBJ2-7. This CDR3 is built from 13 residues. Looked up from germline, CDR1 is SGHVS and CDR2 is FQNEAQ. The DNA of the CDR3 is TGTGCCAGCAGACCTGAGGGTTACAATGAGCAGTACTTC. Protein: CASRPEGYNEQYF.

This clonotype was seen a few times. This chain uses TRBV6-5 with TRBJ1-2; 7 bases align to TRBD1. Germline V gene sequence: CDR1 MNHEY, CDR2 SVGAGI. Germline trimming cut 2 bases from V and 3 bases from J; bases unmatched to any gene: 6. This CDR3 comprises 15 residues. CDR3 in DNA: TGTGCCAGCAGTTACGCGGCAGGGGGAGACTATGGCTACACCTTC. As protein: CASSYAAGGDYGYTF.

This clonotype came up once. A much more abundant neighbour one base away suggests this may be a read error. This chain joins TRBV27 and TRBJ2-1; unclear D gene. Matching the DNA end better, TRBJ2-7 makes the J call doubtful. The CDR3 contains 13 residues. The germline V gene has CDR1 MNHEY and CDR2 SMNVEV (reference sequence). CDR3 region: CARWMCSYNEQYF. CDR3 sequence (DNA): TGTGCCAGGTGGATGTGCTCCTACAATGAGCAGTACTTC.

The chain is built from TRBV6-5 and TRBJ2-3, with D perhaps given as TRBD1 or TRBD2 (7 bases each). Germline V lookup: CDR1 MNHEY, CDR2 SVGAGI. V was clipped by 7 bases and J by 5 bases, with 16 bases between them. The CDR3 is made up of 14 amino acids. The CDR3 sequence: CASKFSRGGDTQYF. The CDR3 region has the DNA TGTGCCAGCAAGTTTAGCAGGGGGGGAGATACGCAGTATTTT.

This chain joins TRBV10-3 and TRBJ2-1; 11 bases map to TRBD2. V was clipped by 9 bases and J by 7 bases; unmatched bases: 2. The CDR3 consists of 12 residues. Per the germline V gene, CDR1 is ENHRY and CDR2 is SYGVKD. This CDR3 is CAISGGANEQFF. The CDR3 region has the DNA TGTGCCATTAGCGGGGGGGCGAATGAGCAGTTCTTC.

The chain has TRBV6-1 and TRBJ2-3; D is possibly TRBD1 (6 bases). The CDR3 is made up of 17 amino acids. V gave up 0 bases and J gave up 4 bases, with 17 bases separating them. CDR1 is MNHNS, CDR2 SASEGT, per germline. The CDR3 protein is CASSEARGWGTSDTQYF. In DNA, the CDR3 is TGTGCCAGCAGTGAAGCAAGGGGGTGGGGGACCTCAGATACGCAGTATTTT.

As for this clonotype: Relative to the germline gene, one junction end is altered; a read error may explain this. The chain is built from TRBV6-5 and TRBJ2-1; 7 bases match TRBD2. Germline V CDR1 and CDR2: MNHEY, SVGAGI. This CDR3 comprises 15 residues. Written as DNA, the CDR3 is TGTGCCAGCAGTTCCCCGGGGGGAAATGGGGGTGAGCTGTTCTTC. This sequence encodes CASSSPGGNGGELFF.

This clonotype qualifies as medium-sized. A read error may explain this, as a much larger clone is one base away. CDR3 sequence: CASSGLAFHEQFF. DNA for the CDR3: TGCGCCAGTTCGGGGCTAGCTTTCCACGAGCAGTTCTTC. This chain joins TRBV10-1 and TRBJ2-1; either TRBD1 or TRBD2 may fit D (5 bases each). Germline assignment: CDR1 WNHNN and CDR2 SYGVQD (reference sequence). The CDR3 extends over 13 amino acids. V was shortened by 9 bases and J by 10 bases, with 19 bases between the two germline ends.